This TCR beta chain was recovered during a study of cytomegalovirus exposure and HLA in healthy donors. The PCR used 60 Vbeta and 13 Jbeta primers. TCRdb's table, derived via immunoSEQ multiplex PCR, lists solely in-frame clones and lacks some. The data contain about 170,000 clones, roughly 85% of them singletons. This clone was counted a single time. The CDR3 consists of 14 residues. Per the germline V gene, CDR1 is MNHEY and CDR2 is SVGAGI. Trimming removed 6 bases from V and 0 bases from J, with 9 bases in between. The sample consisted of PBMCs. V gene TRBV6-5 combines with J gene TRBJ1-5; D ambiguous. This receptor was identified in a man between 18 and 35 years old in good health and CMV-seropositive. Here the CDR3 DNA reads TGTGCCAGCAGCGAAGCGGATAGCAATCAGCCCCAGCATTTT. This encodes CASSEADSNQPQHF.